These 29 T cell receptor beta chains share one sample of origin, sequenced in a study of blood T cell repertoires in COVID-19 (dated by TCRdb to the early 2020s). The library was prepared using the immunoSEQ multiplex PCR assay. Not all clones reach the TCRdb copy of this immuneACCESS table, which keeps in-frame sequences only. Checked studies attribute under half of the gap to unresolved V genes and leave the rest unexplained. For this sample there are roughly 150,000 clones; 84% appear just once. Roughly 2.5% of the sample comes from the top ten. Sequencing was carried out using peripheral blood. The source is an elderly woman with COVID-19, enrolled during active disease.

The chain joins TRBV20-1 to TRBJ1-2; no clear D gene. V lost 3 bases to trimming and J lost 4 bases, with 12 bases between them. The germline CDR1 and CDR2 sequences are DFQATT and SNEGSKA (reference sequence). The CDR3 totals 13 residues. Here the CDR3 reads CSASRGEAYGYTF. CDR3 in DNA: TGCAGTGCTAGTAGAGGCGAGGCCTATGGCTACACCTTC.

The CDR3 bases are TGTGCCAGCAGGTACATCTTTATGAACACTGAAGCTTTCTTT. Protein product: CASRYIFMNTEAFF. This chain joins TRBV7-2 and TRBJ1-1; D unresolved. CDR1 is SGHTA, CDR2 FQGNSA, per germline. The CDR3 covers 14 residues. V was trimmed by 6 bases and J by 0 bases, leaving 11 bases between them.

CDR3 nucleotide sequence: TGCAGCGTTGGGGGCCCCTCATATGGCTACACCTTC. It encodes CSVGGPSYGYTF. The rearrangement joins TRBV29-1 to TRBJ1-2, with a possible D match to TRBD1 (5 bases). The CDR3 spans 12 residues. Germline V gene sequence: CDR1 SQVTM, CDR2 ANQGSEA. With 4 bases removed from V and 5 bases from J, the gap between germline ends came to 11 bases.

The chain couples TRBV7-3 to TRBJ2-6, with D possibly TRBD2 on 5 matching bases. The germline V gene has CDR1 SGHTA and CDR2 FQGTGA. The CDR3 spans 15 residues. The V end lost 5 bases, the J end lost 1 base, and 9 bases lay between the germline ends. The CDR3 loop is CASSRGGSGANVLTF. CDR3 coding DNA: TGTGCCAGCAGCCGAGGCGGGTCTGGGGCCAACGTCCTGACTTTC.

The CDR3 here is CASSFGPQETQYF. In DNA, the CDR3 is TGTGCCAGCAGTTTTGGGCCTCAAGAGACCCAGTACTTC. The rearrangement uses TRBV12-3 or TRBV12-4 and TRBJ2-5; D is ambiguous. Between the trimmed V and J ends, which lost 3 bases and 2 bases, there was a span of 7 bases. There are 13 residues in the CDR3.

The chain joins TRBV11-2 to TRBJ2-1, with TRBD2 matching over 11 bases. This CDR3 is 15 amino acids long. Germline CDR1 reads SGHAT; CDR2 reads FQNNGV. Trimming took 6 bases from V and 4 from J; bases not matched to a gene: 5. CDR3 nucleotides: TGTGCCAGCAGTCCAACTAGCGGGGGATACAATGAGCAGTTCTTC. Translation: CASSPTSGGYNEQFF. The entire variable domain, with the rest obtained from reference TRBV11-2 and TRBJ2-1, is as follows: EAGVAQSPRYKIIEKRQSVAFWCNPISGHATLYWYQQILGQGPKLLIQFQNNGVVDDSQLPKDRFSAERLKGVDSTLKIQPAKLEDSAVYLCASSPTSGGYNEQFFGPGTRLTVL.

This chain links TRBV27 with TRBJ2-1, with TRBD2 matching over 12 bases. The germline CDR1 and CDR2 sequences are MNHEY and SMNVEV (reference sequence). This CDR3 has 14 residues. The J segment lost 7 bases and the V segment lost 7 bases, leaving 5 bases of the junction unmatched. Here the CDR3 DNA reads TGTGCCAGCAAGACTAGCGGGAGTTGGAATGAGCAGTTCTTC. This translates into CASKTSGSWNEQFF.

The gene calls are TRBV7-2 and TRBJ1-1; no firm D call. V lost 0 bases and J lost 0, with 8 bases in between. Germline CDR1 is SGHTA and CDR2 is FQGNSA. The CDR3 has 15 residues. The CDR3 spells CASSLARAMNTEAFF. For the CDR3, the DNA is TGTGCCAGCAGCTTAGCGCGGGCTATGAACACTGAAGCTTTCTTT.

The chain uses TRBV6-5 and TRBJ2-1, with TRBD1 matching over 7 bases. The germline gives CDR1 MNHEY, CDR2 SVGAGI. Germline trimming cut 6 bases from V and 3 bases from J; bases unmatched to any gene: 8. This CDR3 contains 15 residues. The CDR3 is CASSLTGNIYNEQFF. CDR3 DNA sequence: TGTGCCAGCAGCCTGACAGGGAACATCTACAATGAGCAGTTCTTC.

The sample holds a few counts of this clone. This chain uses TRBV29-1 with TRBJ2-1; 8 positions match TRBD2. The CDR3 runs 15 residues. Trimming at V came to 6 bases and at J to 0 bases, leaving 7 bases not matched to a gene. The germline gives CDR1 SQVTM, CDR2 ANQGSEA. CDR3 protein: CSVSPGGSSYNEQFF. CDR3 nucleotide sequence: TGCAGCGTGAGCCCGGGGGGGAGCTCCTACAATGAGCAGTTCTTC.

The sample holds one count of this clone. V usage is TRBV4-1 and J usage is TRBJ2-6, with a possible D match to TRBD1 (5 bases). V was shortened by 0 bases and J by 5 bases, with 14 bases between the two germline ends. Looked up from germline, CDR1 is MGHRA and CDR2 is YSYEKL. The length of the CDR3 is 17 residues. Written as DNA, the CDR3 is TGCGCCAGCAGCCAAGAAAGCAGGGCCGAGTGGGCCAACGTCCTGACTTTC. It codes for CASSQESRAEWANVLTF.

The chain joins TRBV6-6 to TRBJ1-1; 11 bases map to TRBD1. CDR1 is MNHNY, CDR2 SVGAGI, per germline (reference sequence). This CDR3 comprises 15 residues. Germline trimming cut 0 bases from V and 4 bases from J; bases unmatched to any gene: 1. CDR3 bases: TGTGCCAGCAGTTACTCGGGGACAGGGGGCACTGAAGCTTTCTTT. It specifies CASSYSGTGGTEAFF.

The chain is built from TRBV15 and TRBJ1-2; unclear D gene. CDR1 and CDR2 (germline): LNHNV, YYDKDF (reference sequence). Trimming took off 0 bases at V and 5 bases at J, with 4 bases between the two ends. CDR3 size: 12 residues. CDR3 DNA: TGTGCCACCAGCAGAGATTCTTATGGCTACACCTTC. It translates to CATSRDSYGYTF.

The chain recombines TRBV19 with TRBJ1-6; possibly TRBD1 for D (6 bases). Trimming took off 6 bases at V and 2 bases at J, with 14 bases between the two ends. This CDR3 has 16 residues. Germline lookup yields CDR1 LNHDA and CDR2 SQIVND (reference sequence). The CDR3 here is CASSTSRQAYNSPLHF. CDR3 nucleotide sequence: TGTGCCAGTAGCACTTCGCGACAGGCCTATAATTCACCCCTCCACTTT.

The rearrangement uses TRBV10-2 and TRBJ2-2; TRBD2 aligns across 14 bases. With V trimmed by 5 bases and J by 4 bases, 9 bases remained unmatched. The CDR3 has 18 amino acids. The germline V gene encodes CDR1 WSHSY and CDR2 SAAADI. CDR3 coding DNA: TGCGCCAGCAGTTTGACTAGCGGGGGGGCCTTTGGCACCGGGGAGCTGTTTTTT. Translated, it gives CASSLTSGGAFGTGELFF.

This rearrangement joins TRBV3-1 (or the pseudogene TRBV3-2) to TRBJ1-1, with D possibly TRBD1 on 5 matching bases. The CDR3 totals 12 residues. CDR1 and CDR2 (germline): LGHDT, YNNKEL (reference sequence). The V end was cut by 4 bases, the J end by 13 bases, with 16 bases between. The CDR3 here is CASSLGGTGDFF. CDR3 sequence (DNA): TGTGCCAGCAGCCTCGGGGGAACGGGGGATTTCTTT.

The chain recombines TRBV5-1 with TRBJ2-1; 9 positions match TRBD2. The CDR3 has 16 amino acids. The germline V gene has CDR1 SGHRS and CDR2 YFSETQ. Losses at the gene ends were 4 bases for V and 6 bases for J; bases not matched to a gene: 11. In DNA, the CDR3 is TGCGCCAGCAGCACCGGGACTAGCTCAAGGGGCAATGAGCAGTTCTTC. Its protein is CASSTGTSSRGNEQFF.

This chain joins TRBV7-9 and TRBJ1-2; 7 nucleotides align to TRBD1. The length of the CDR3 is 13 residues. V shed 5 bases, J shed 2 bases, and the junction held 2 bases outside the gene matches. Germline-derived CDR1 and CDR2 are SEHNR and FQNEAQ (reference sequence). This CDR3 is CASSMTGNYGYTF. CDR3 nucleotide sequence: TGTGCCAGCAGCATGACAGGGAACTATGGCTACACCTTC.

The CDR3 sequence is CASSLLAGLYNEQFF. CDR3 coding DNA: TGTGCCAGCAGTTTACTGGCGGGGTTGTACAATGAGCAGTTCTTC. The V gene is TRBV27, the J gene TRBJ2-1, with D tentatively TRBD2 (6 bases). The CDR3 totals 15 residues. The germline CDR1 and CDR2 sequences are MNHEY and SMNVEV (reference sequence). The V end lost 2 bases, the J end lost 4 bases, and 12 bases lay between the germline ends.

The V call is TRBV27, the J call TRBJ2-5; possible D gene TRBD1, 6 bases. The V gene lost 6 bases and the J gene lost 2 bases, with 10 bases spanning the gap. CDR1 is MNHEY and CDR2 is SMNVEV in the germline V gene (reference sequence). The CDR3 extends over 13 amino acids. The CDR3 loop is CASRQGTQETQYF. In nucleotides, the CDR3 is TGTGCCAGCAGGCAGGGGACGCAAGAGACCCAGTACTTC.

V and J are TRBV5-1 and TRBJ2-7; TRBD2 matches at 12 bases. The CDR3 covers 15 residues. The V and J ends lost 3 bases and 4 bases, in that order; junction bases with no gene match: 5. Germline V gives CDR1 SGHRS, CDR2 YFSETQ. CDR3 region: CASSYAGTSGYEQYF. CDR3 nucleotides: TGCGCCAGCAGCTACGCCGGGACTAGCGGGTACGAGCAGTACTTC. Supplemented by reference TRBV5-1 and TRBJ2-7, the full variable domain reads KAGVTQTPRYLIKTRGQQVTLSCSPISGHRSVSWYQQTPGQGLQFLFEYFSETQRNKGNFPGRFSGRQFSNSRSEMNVSTLELGDSALYLCASSYAGTSGYEQYFGPGTRLTVT.

The V call is TRBV7-6, the J call TRBJ2-1; D possibly corresponds to TRBD2 (6 bases). Per the germline V gene, CDR1 is SGHVS and CDR2 is FNYEAQ. The CDR3 sequence is 14 residues long. V lost 2 bases and J 9 bases, leaving 14 bases between the germline ends. CDR3: CASSLFDGSVEQFF. The CDR3 nucleotides are TGTGCCAGCAGCTTATTCGACGGGAGCGTTGAGCAGTTCTTC.

The chain carries TRBV24-1 and TRBJ2-1, with no clear D. V lost 7 bases and J 3 bases, leaving 6 bases between the germline ends. The CDR3 spans 12 residues. Germline CDR1 reads KGHDR; CDR2 reads SFDVKD. The DNA of the CDR3 is TGTGCCACCAGGGGCCTCTACAATGAGCAGTTCTTC. This codes for CATRGLYNEQFF.

The rearrangement uses TRBV5-4 and TRBJ1-2; D is possibly TRBD1 (6 bases). Germline CDR1 and CDR2: SGHNT and YYREEE (reference sequence). Trimming removed 0 bases at V and 8 bases at J, with 14 bases between. This CDR3 is 14 amino acids long. This chain's CDR3 is CASSLAQGWGGYTF. The CDR3 DNA follows: TGTGCCAGCAGCTTGGCACAGGGTTGGGGGGGCTACACCTTC.

The gene calls are TRBV2 and TRBJ2-7; TRBD2 agrees at 11 bases. CDR1 is SNHLY and CDR2 is FYNNEI in the germline V gene. After removal of 4 bases from V and 5 bases from J, the junction contained 1 base not matched to a gene. This CDR3 comprises 13 residues. CDR3 DNA sequence: TGTGCCAGCAGTGGACTAGCGGGAAACGAGCAGTACTTC. As protein: CASSGLAGNEQYF. Looking up the rest from reference TRBV2 and TRBJ2-7 gives the full variable domain: EPEVTQTPSHQVTQMGQEVILRCVPISNHLYFYWYRQILGQKVEFLVSFYNNEISEKSEIFDDQFSVERPDGSNFTLKIRSTKLEDSAMYFCASSGLAGNEQYFGPGTRLTVT.

The V and J genes are TRBV10-3 and TRBJ1-5; 9 bases align to TRBD1. CDR3 size: 12 residues. V dropped 9 bases and J dropped 9; count of bases not matched to a gene: 6. Per germline, CDR1 ENHRY and CDR2 SYGVKD. The CDR3 DNA reads TGTGCCATAGGACAGGGGAAGGGGCCCCAGCATTTT. Encoded protein: CAIGQGKGPQHF.

CDR3 region: CASSTRSRTYQPQHF. The CDR3 DNA reads TGTGCCAGTAGTACAAGGAGTCGGACATATCAGCCCCAGCATTTT. The chain links TRBV19 to TRBJ1-5; tentative D call: TRBD1 (5 bases). V lost 4 bases to trimming and J lost 5 bases, with 15 bases between them. Germline V gives CDR1 LNHDA, CDR2 SQIVND (reference sequence). The CDR3 covers 15 residues.

The chain employs TRBV6-5 and TRBJ2-7, with D possibly matching TRBD1 (5 bases). CDR1 and CDR2 (germline): MNHEY, SVGAGI. Trimming pared 6 bases from V and 2 bases from J, leaving 17 bases between. The CDR3 is made up of 15 amino acids. The CDR3 DNA sequence: TGTGCCAGCAGCTCCAGGGTAGGGTTCACCTACGAGCAGTACTTC. Its translation is CASSSRVGFTYEQYF.

V usage is TRBV19 and J usage is TRBJ2-3; 14 nucleotides agree with TRBD2. With 4 bases clipped from V and 8 bases from J, the junction kept 8 bases outside the gene matches. The CDR3 is 16 residues long. CDR1 is LNHDA and CDR2 is SQIVND in the germline V gene (reference sequence). The CDR3 DNA sequence: TGTGCCAGTAGTAGGGGACTAGCGGGAGTTCTCGTTACGCAGTATTTT. Protein product: CASSRGLAGVLVTQYF.